This TCR beta chain originates from a study of blood T cell repertoires in COVID-19. Overall study: Donors in the United States, Italy and Spain gave samples during acute or convalescent COVID-19. PBMCs, B-cell-depleted T cells, or T cells provided the cDNA or gDNA that made up the material.

How the authors handled the data: Reference gene primer amplification gave estimated nucleated cell counts. Only in-frame clones appear in the TCRdb table, and some are missing; sequencing was by immunoSEQ multiplex PCR. V, J and clone size are those of that table, while D and trimming were read from the DNA. The data hold 85,000 to 130,000 clones, with roughly 80% observed a single time. The germline V and J ends were trimmed by 8 bases and 0 bases, with 13 bases remaining between them. The CDR3 is 14 residues long. Germline CDR1 and CDR2: MNHEY and SVGAGI. The specimen sequenced was peripheral blood. J is TRBJ1-1 and V is TRBV6-5, with D tentatively TRBD1 (5 bases). The clonotype originates from a woman aged 80 or older with active or convalescent COVID-19. DNA for the CDR3: TGTGCCAGCCTCGGGGCGGGGATGAACACTGAAGCTTTCTTT. Protein sequence: CASLGAGMNTEAFF.